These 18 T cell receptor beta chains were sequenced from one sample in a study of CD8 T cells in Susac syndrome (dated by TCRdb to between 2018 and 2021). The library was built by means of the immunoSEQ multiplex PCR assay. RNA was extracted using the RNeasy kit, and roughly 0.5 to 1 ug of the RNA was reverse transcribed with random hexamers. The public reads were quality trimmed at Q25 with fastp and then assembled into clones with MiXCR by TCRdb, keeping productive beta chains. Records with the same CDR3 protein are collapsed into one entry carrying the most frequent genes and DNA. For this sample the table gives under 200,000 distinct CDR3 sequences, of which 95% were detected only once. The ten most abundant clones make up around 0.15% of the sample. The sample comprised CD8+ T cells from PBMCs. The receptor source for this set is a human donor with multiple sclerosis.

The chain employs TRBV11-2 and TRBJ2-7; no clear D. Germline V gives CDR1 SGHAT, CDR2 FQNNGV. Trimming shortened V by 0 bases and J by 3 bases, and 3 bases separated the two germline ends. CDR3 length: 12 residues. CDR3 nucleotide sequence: TGTGCCAGCAGCTTAGATCACTACGAGCAGTACTTC. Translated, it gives CASSLDHYEQYF.

Written as DNA, the CDR3 is TGCGCCAGCAGCCAAGTTTCCGGGAGGGCAGATACGCAGTATTTT. This sequence encodes CASSQVSGRADTQYF. The rearrangement uses TRBV4-1 and TRBJ2-3; 8 nucleotides align to TRBD2. The CDR3 length is 15 residues. The ends lost 1 base at V and 4 bases at J; junction bases unmatched: 4. Per germline, CDR1 MGHRA and CDR2 YSYEKL.

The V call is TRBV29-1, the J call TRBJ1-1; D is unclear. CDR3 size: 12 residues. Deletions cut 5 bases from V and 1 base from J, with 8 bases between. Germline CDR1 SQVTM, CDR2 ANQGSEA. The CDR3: CSVKRQNTEAFF. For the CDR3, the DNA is TGCAGCGTTAAGAGACAGAACACTGAAGCTTTCTTT. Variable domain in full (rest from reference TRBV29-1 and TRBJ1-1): SAVISQKPSRDICQRGTSLTIQCQVDSQVTMMFWYRQQPGQSLTLIATANQGSEATYESGFVIDKFPISRPNLTFSTLTVSNMSPEDSSIYLCSVKRQNTEAFFGQGTRLTVV.

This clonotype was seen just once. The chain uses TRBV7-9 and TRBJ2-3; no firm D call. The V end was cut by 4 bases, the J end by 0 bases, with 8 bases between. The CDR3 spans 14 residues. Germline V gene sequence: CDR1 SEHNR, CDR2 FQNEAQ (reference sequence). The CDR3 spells CASSSPGSTDTQYF. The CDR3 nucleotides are TGTGCCAGCAGCTCACCTGGGAGCACAGATACGCAGTATTTT.

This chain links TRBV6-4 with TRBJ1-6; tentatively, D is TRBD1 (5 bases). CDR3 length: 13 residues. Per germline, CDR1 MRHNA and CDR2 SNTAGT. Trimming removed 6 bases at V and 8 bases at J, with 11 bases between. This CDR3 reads CASREQEYSPLHF. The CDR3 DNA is TGTGCCAGCAGGGAACAGGAGTATTCACCCCTCCACTTT.

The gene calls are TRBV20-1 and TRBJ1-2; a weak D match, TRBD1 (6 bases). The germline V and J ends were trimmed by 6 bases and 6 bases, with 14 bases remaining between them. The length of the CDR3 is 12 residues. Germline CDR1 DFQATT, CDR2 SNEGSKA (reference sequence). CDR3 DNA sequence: TGCAGTGCCAGGGGACTTGGAGATGGCTACACCTTC. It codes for CSARGLGDGYTF.

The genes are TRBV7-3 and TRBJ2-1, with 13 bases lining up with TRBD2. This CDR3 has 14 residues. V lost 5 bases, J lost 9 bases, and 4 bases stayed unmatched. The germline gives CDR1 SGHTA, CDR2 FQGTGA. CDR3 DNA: TGTGCCAGCAGCCGACTAGCGGGGGGAGGTGAGCAGTTCTTC. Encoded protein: CASSRLAGGGEQFF. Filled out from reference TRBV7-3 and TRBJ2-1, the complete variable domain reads GAGVSQTPSNKVTEKGKYVELRCDPISGHTALYWYRQSLGQGPEFLIYFQGTGAADDSGLPNDRFFAVRPEGSVSTLKIQRTERGDSAVYLCASSRLAGGGEQFFGPGTRLTVL.

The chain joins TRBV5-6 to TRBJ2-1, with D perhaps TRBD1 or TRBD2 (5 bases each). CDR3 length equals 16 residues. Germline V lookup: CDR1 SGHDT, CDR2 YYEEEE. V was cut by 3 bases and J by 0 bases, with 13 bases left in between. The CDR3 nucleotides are TGTGCCAGCAGCTCGAACACCGGGACCTCCTACAATGAGCAGTTCTTC. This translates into CASSSNTGTSYNEQFF. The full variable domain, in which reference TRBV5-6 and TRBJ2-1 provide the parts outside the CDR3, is DAGVTQSPTHLIKTRGQQVTLRCSPKSGHDTVSWYQQALGQGPQFIFQYYEEEERQRGNFPDRFSGHQFPNYSSELNVNALLLGDSALYLCASSSNTGTSYNEQFFGPGTRLTVL.

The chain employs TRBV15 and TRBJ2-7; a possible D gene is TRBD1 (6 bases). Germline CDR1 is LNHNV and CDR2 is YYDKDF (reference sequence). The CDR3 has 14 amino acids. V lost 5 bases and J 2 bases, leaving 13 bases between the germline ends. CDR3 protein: CATSAPGQPYEQYF. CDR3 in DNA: TGTGCCACCAGCGCACCGGGACAACCCTACGAGCAGTACTTC. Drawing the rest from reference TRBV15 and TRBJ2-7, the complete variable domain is DAMVIQNPRYQVTQFGKPVTLSCSQTLNHNVMYWYQQKSSQAPKLLFHYYDKDFNNEADTPDNFQSRRPNTSFCFLDIRSPGLGDTAMYLCATSAPGQPYEQYFGPGTRLTVT.

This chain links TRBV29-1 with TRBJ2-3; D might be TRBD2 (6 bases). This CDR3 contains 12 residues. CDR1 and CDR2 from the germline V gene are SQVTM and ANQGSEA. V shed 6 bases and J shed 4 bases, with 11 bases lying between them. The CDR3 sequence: CSVLLAADTQYF. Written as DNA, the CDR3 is TGCAGCGTATTACTAGCAGCAGATACGCAGTATTTT.

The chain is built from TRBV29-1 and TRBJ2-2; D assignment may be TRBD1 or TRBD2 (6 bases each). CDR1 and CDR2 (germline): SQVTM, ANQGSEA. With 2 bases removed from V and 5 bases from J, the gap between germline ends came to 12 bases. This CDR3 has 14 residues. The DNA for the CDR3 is TGCAGCGTTGAACGGGGGCGCGGGACCGGGGAGCTGTTTTTT. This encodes CSVERGRGTGELFF.

CDR3 amino acids: CAISVAGAGNEQYF. CDR3 coding DNA: TGTGCCATCAGTGTGGCGGGAGCTGGGAACGAGCAGTACTTC. This sequence joins TRBV10-3 and TRBJ2-7; the match to TRBD2 covers 7 bases. Germline V gene data show CDR1 as ENHRY and CDR2 as SYGVKD. This CDR3 contains 14 residues. With 4 bases clipped from V and 5 bases from J, the junction kept 8 bases outside the gene matches.

The CDR3 DNA follows: TGCAGCGTTGAGGTGGCGGGGGGCGCGGACTACTATGGCTACACCTTC. Amino acids: CSVEVAGGADYYGYTF. The chain is built from TRBV29-1 and TRBJ1-2; D possibly corresponds to TRBD1 (6 bases). The CDR3 spans 16 residues. V lost 3 bases, J lost 3 bases, and 20 bases lay in between. Germline CDR1 SQVTM, CDR2 ANQGSEA.

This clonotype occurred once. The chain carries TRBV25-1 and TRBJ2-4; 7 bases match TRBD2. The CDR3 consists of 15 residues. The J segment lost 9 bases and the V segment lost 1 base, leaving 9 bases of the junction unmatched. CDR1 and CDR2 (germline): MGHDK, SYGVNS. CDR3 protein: CASSEWETPGGIQYF. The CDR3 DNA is TGTGCCAGCAGTGAATGGGAGACCCCGGGAGGCATTCAGTACTTC.

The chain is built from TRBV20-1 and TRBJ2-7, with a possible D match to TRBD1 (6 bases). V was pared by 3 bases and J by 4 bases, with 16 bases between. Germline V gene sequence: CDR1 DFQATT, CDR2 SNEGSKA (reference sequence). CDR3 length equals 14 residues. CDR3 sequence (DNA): TGCAGTGCTAGTAAACAGGGATTTTTGTACGAGCAGTACTTC. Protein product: CSASKQGFLYEQYF.

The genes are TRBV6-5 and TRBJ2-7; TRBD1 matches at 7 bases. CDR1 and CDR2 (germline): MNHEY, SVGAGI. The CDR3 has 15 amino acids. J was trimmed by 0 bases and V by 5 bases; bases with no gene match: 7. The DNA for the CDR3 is TGTGCCAGCAGTCATAACGAGGGGGCCTCCTACGAGCAGTACTTC. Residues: CASSHNEGASYEQYF.

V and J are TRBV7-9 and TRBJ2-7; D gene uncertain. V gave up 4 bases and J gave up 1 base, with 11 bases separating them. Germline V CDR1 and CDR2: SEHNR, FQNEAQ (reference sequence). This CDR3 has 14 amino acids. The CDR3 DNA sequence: TGTGCCAGCAGCTCGATGGACGGATCCTACGAGCAGTACTTC. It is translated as CASSSMDGSYEQYF.

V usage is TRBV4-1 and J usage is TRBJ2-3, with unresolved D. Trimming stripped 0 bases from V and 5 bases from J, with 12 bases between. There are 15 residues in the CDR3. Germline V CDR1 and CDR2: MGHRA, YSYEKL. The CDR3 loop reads CASSQEGGLRDTQYF. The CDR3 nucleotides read TGCGCCAGCAGCCAAGAGGGTGGTTTGCGAGATACGCAGTATTTT.